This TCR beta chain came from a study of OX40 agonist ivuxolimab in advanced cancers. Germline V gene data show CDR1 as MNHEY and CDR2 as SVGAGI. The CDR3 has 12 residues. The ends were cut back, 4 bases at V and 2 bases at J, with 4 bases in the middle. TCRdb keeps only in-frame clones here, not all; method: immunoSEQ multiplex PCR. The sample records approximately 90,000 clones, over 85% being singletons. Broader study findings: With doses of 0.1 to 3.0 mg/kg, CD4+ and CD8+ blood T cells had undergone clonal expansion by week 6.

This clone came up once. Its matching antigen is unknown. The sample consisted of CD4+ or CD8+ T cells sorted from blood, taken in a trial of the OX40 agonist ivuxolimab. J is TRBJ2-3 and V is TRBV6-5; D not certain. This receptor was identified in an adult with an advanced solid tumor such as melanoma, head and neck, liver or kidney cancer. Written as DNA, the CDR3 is TGTGCCAGCAGTTCCTCCACAGATACGCAGTATTTT. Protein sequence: CASSSSTDTQYF.